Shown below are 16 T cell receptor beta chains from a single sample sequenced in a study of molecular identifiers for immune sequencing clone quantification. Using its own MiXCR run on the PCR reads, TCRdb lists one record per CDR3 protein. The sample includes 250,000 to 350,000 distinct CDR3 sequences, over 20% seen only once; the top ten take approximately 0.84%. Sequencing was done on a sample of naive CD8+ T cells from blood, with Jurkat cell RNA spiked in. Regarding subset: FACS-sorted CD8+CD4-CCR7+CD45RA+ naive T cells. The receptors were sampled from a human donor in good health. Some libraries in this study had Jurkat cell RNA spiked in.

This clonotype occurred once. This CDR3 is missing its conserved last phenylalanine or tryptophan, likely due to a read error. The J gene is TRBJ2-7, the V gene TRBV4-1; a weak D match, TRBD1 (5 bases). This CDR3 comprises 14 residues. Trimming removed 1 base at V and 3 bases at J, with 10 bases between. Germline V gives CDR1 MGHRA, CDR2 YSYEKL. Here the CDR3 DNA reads TGCGCCAGCAGCCAAGTTTCCAGGGACTACGAGCAGTACCTC. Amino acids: CASSQVSRDYEQYL.

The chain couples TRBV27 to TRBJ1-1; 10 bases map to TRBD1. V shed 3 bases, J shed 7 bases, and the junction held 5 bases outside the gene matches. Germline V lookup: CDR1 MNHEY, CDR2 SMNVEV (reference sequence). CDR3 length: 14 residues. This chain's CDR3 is CASSLVGTGVEAFF. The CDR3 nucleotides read TGTGCCAGCAGTTTGGTCGGGACAGGGGTTGAAGCTTTCTTT.

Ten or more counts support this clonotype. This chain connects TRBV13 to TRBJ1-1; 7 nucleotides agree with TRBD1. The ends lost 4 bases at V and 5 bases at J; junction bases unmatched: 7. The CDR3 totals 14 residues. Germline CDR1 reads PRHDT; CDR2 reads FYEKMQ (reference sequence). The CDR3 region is CASSSEGALTEAFF. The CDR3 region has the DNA TGTGCCAGCAGCTCGGAGGGGGCGTTAACTGAAGCTTTCTTT.

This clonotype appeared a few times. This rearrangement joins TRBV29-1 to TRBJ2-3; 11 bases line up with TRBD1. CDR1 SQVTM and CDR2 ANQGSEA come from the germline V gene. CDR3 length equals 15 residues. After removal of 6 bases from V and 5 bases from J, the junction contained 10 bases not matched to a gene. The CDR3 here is CSVMRSGQGVDTQYF. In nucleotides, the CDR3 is TGCAGCGTCATGAGATCGGGACAGGGGGTAGATACGCAGTATTTT.

Here the CDR3 DNA reads TGTGCCAGGCAGGGCCCGGGAAGGGGCGCTGGGGCCAACGTCCTGACTTTC. Its translation: CARQGPGRGAGANVLTF. The chain employs TRBV2 and TRBJ2-6; tentatively, D is TRBD1 or TRBD2 (5 bases each). The germline CDR1 and CDR2 sequences are SNHLY and FYNNEI. This CDR3 spans 17 amino acids. The V and J ends lost 9 bases and 2 bases respectively, with 20 bases between them.

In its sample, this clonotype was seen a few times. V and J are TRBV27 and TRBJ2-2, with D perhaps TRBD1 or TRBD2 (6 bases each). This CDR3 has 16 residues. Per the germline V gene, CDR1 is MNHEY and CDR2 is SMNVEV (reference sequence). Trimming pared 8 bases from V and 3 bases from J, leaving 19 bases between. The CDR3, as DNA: TGTGCCAGCCGGAGGGAAACAGGGCGGGACACCGGGGAGCTGTTTTTT. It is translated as CASRRETGRDTGELFF.

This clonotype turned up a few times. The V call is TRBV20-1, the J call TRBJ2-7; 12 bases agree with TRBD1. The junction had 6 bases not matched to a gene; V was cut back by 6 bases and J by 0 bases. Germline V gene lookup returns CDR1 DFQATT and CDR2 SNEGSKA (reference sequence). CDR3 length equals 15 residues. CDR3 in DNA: TGCAGTGCCTCTGGGACAGGGGGCTCCTCCTACGAGCAGTACTTC. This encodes CSASGTGGSSYEQYF.

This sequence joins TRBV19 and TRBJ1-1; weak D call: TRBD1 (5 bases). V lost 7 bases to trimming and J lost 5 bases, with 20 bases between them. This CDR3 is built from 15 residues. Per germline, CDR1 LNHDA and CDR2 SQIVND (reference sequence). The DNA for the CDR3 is TGTGCCAGTACCCCCTTCCTGGGGGGGAAAACTGAAGCTTTCTTT. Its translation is CASTPFLGGKTEAFF.

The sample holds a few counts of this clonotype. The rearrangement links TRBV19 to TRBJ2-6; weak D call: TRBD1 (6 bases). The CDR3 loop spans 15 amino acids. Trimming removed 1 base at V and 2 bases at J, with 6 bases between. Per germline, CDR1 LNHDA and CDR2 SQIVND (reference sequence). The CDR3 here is CASSIGTAGANVLTF. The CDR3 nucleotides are TGTGCCAGTAGTATAGGGACAGCTGGGGCCAACGTCCTGACTTTC.

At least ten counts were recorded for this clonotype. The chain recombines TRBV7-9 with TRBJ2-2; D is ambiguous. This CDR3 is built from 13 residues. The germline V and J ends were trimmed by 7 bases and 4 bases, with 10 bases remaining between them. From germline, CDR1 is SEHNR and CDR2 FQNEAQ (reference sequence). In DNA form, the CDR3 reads TGTGCCAGCACCGGAACGGGCACCGGGGAGCTGTTTTTT. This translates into CASTGTGTGELFF. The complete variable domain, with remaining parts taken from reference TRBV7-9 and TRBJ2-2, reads DTGVSQNPRHKITKRGQNVTFRCDPISEHNRLYWYRQTLGQGPEFLTYFQNEAQLEKSRLLSDRFSAERPKGSFSTLEIQRTEQGDSAMYLCASTGTGTGELFFGEGSRLTVL.

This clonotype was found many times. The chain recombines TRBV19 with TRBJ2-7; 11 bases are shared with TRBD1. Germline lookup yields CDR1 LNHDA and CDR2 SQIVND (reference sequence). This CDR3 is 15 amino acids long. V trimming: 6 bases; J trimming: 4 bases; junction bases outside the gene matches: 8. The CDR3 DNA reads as TGTGCCAGTAGCCGTGGGACAGGGGGAACATACGAGCAGTACTTC. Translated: CASSRGTGGTYEQYF.

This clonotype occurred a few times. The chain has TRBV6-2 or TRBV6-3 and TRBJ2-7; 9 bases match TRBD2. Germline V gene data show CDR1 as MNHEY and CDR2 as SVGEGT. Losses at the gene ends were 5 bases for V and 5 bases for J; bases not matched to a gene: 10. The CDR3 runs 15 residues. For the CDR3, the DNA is TGTGCCAGCAGTAGGGGACTAGCTGCGCCCGACGAGCAGTACTTC. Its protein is CASSRGLAAPDEQYF.

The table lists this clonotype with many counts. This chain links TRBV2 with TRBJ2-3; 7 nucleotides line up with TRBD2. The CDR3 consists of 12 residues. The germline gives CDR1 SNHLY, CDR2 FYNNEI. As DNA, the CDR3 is TGTGCGGCTACTAGCGCCACAGATACGCAGTATTTT. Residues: CAATSATDTQYF.

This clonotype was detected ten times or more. CDR3 loop: CASSLVASGGAFSGANVLTF. The CDR3 coding sequence is TGTGCCAGCAGCTTAGTGGCGTCGGGGGGCGCCTTCTCTGGGGCCAACGTCCTGACTTTC. The chain uses TRBV7-2 and TRBJ2-6, with D perhaps TRBD2 (7 bases). V was cut by 1 base and J by 0 bases, with 19 bases left in between. This CDR3 has 20 residues. CDR1 is SGHTA and CDR2 is FQGNSA in the germline V gene.

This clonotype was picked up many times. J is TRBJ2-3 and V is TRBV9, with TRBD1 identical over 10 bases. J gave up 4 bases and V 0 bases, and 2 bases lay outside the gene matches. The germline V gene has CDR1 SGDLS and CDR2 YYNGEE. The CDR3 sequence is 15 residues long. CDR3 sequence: CASSVAGTGADTQYF. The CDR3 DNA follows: TGTGCCAGCAGCGTAGCCGGGACAGGGGCAGATACGCAGTATTTT.

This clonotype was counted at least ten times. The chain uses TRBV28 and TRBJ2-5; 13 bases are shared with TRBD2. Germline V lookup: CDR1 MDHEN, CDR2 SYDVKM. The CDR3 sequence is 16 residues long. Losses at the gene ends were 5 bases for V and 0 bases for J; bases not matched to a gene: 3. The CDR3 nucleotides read TGTGCCAGCAGTACTGGACTAGCGGGAGACCAAGAGACCCAGTACTTC. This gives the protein CASSTGLAGDQETQYF. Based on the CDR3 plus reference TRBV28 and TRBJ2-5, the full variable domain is DVKVTQSSRYLVKRTGEKVFLECVQDMDHENMFWYRQDPGLGLRLIYFSYDVKMKEKGDIPEGYSVSREKKERFSLILESASTNQTSMYLCASSTGLAGDQETQYFGPGTRLLVL.